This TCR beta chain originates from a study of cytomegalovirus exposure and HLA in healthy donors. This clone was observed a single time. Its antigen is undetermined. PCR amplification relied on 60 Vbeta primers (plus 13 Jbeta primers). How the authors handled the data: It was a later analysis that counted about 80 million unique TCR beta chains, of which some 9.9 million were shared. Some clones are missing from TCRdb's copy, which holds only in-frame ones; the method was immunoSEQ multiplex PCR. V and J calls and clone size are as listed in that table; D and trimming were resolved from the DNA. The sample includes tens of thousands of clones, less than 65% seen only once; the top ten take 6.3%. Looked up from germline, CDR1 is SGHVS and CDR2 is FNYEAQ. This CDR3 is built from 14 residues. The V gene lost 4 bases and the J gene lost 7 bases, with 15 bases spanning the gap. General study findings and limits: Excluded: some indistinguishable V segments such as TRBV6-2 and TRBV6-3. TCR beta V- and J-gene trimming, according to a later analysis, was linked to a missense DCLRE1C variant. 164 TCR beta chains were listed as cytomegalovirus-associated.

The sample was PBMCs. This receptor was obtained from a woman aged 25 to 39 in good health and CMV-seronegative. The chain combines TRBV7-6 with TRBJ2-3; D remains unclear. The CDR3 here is CASSSDPTSHTQYF. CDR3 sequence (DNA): TGTGCCAGCAGCTCCGACCCGACTTCACATACGCAGTATTTT.